The entry below gives a single T cell receptor beta chain sequence along with its context. What it binds is not known. These data belong to a study of cytomegalovirus exposure and HLA in healthy donors. General observations from the study: The authors reported that TCR beta sequences could predict HLA-A and HLA-B alleles. These predictions were accurate for most subjects in the first cohort. Immune exposure information comprised only CMV serostatus. The authors later found HLA-associated TCR beta chains more clonally expanded than equally common others. Exclusion as indistinguishable affected some V segments, including TRBV6-2 and TRBV6-3.

Amplification used 60 Vbeta primers and 13 Jbeta primers. Here immunoSEQ multiplex PCR was the method, and the copy in TCRdb shows in-frame clones only, minus some. The data show about 160,000 clones, about 75% seen once. CDR3 length: 16 amino acids. Germline V gene lookup returns CDR1 SNHLY and CDR2 FYNNEI. V lost 5 bases, J lost 0 bases, and 6 bases stayed unmatched. The origin of this receptor is a woman aged 45-59 years in good health and CMV-seropositive. The chain is built from TRBV2 and TRBJ2-7; 11 positions match TRBD2. What was sequenced was PBMCs. In nucleotides, the CDR3 is TGTGCCAGCAGTTCTGATAGCGGGGGGGTCTCCTACGAGCAGTACTTC. Its translation: CASSSDSGGVSYEQYF.